A selection of T cell receptor beta chains follows, all from one sample in a study of T cell repertoires in cytomegalovirus infection. TCRdb independently ran MiXCR on the reads; one entry per CDR3 protein. Of fewer than 350,000 distinct CDR3 sequences listed, under 35% are singletons. For these TCRs, the target antigens are not known. The sequencing used cultured PBMCs, collected from culture after CMV antigen stimulation. These receptor sequences come from a human donor in good health (CMV status not recorded). Some clones in this sample may be carry-over from other donors' samples. Each CDR3 is given without its conserved first and last residue.

v_call: TRBV5-6
j_call: TRBJ1-1
cdr3_aa: ASSAGTGRPNTEAF

v_call: TRBV19
j_call: TRBJ1-2
cdr3_aa: ASSIIRDTVFGYT

v_call: TRBV5-4
j_call: TRBJ1-2
cdr3_aa: ASSLAASLGYT

v_call: TRBV6-1
j_call: TRBJ2-1
cdr3_aa: ASPPRRGADEQF

v_call: TRBV7-2
j_call: TRBJ1-2
cdr3_aa: ASSLVTRNYGYT

v_call: TRBV7-9
j_call: TRBJ1-1
cdr3_aa: ASSNRTGWGIPEAF

v_call: TRBV9
j_call: TRBJ2-7
cdr3_aa: ASSGGLTGYEQY

v_call: TRBV6-1
j_call: TRBJ1-6
cdr3_aa: ASNLNGPGRSLH

v_call: TRBV6-5
j_call: TRBJ2-4
cdr3_aa: ASSYTHPGQGKNIQY

v_call: TRBV7-2
j_call: TRBJ2-1
cdr3_aa: ASSTWTGMSNEQF

v_call: TRBV6-5
j_call: TRBJ1-1
cdr3_aa: ASSYSLGLNTEAF

v_call: TRBV7-9
j_call: TRBJ1-5
cdr3_aa: ASSRDEQPQH

v_call: TRBV12-3/TRBV12-4
j_call: TRBJ2-4
cdr3_aa: ASRMDRAGNIQY

v_call: TRBV11-1
j_call: TRBJ2-2
cdr3_aa: ASSLDQGDTGELF

v_call: TRBV27
j_call: TRBJ2-1
cdr3_aa: ASSMDRDEQF

v_call: TRBV19
j_call: TRBJ2-7
cdr3_aa: ASSALGSYSYEQY

v_call: TRBV28
j_call: TRBJ1-4
cdr3_aa: ASSMSQGGDEKLF

v_call: TRBV7-8
j_call: TRBJ1-1
cdr3_aa: ASSSSRGTVSGAF

v_call: TRBV27
j_call: TRBJ2-3
cdr3_aa: ASRTSGTTDTQY

v_call: TRBV7-9
j_call: TRBJ2-7
cdr3_aa: ASSLAWDYSYEQY

v_call: TRBV10-3
j_call: TRBJ1-1
cdr3_aa: AISGGTDTEAF

v_call: TRBV7-4
j_call: TRBJ2-7
cdr3_aa: ASSLERHYEQY